The T cell receptor (beta chain) described here comes from a study of CD8+ T cells in alopecia areata. RNA was extracted and reverse transcribed into cDNA as the sequencing template. Only in-frame clones appear in the TCRdb table, and some are missing; sequencing was by immunoSEQ multiplex PCR. The table records about 76,000 clones, 60% to 70% of them present only once. The CDR3 spans 11 residues. Germline V CDR1 and CDR2: MNHEY, SVGAGI. Trimming removed 7 bases at V and 7 bases at J, with 10 bases between. Treatment denoted: oral pan-JAK inhibitor, 5-10 mg twice daily. Alopecia areata patients provided lesional scalp punch biopsies and peripheral blood. This clone was counted once.

This chain joins TRBV6-5 and TRBJ2-5; TRBD2 might be the D (5 bases). The TCR comes from a human donor with alopecia areata. Source: CD8+ T cells sorted from blood, taken at week 24, from a patient treated with tofacitinib. The CDR3 region is CASIAGGTQYF. DNA for the CDR3: TGTGCCAGCATCGCGGGTGGGACCCAGTACTTC.